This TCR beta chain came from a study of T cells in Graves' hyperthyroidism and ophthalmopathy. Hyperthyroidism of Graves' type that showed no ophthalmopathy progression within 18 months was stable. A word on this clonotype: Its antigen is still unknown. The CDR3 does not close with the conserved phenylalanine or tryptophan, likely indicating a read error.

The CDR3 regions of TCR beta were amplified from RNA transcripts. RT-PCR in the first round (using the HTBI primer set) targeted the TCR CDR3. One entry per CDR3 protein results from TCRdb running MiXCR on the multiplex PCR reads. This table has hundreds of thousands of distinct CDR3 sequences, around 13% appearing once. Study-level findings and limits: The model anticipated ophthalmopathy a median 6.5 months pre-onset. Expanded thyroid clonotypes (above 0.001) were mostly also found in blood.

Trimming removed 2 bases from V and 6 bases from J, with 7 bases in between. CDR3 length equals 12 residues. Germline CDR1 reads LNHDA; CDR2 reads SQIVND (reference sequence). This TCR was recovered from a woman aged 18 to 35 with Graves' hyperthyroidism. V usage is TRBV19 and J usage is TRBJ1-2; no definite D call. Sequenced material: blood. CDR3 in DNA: TGTGCCAGTAGTATACGGACTAATGGCTACACCCTC. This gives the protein CASSIRTNGYTL.